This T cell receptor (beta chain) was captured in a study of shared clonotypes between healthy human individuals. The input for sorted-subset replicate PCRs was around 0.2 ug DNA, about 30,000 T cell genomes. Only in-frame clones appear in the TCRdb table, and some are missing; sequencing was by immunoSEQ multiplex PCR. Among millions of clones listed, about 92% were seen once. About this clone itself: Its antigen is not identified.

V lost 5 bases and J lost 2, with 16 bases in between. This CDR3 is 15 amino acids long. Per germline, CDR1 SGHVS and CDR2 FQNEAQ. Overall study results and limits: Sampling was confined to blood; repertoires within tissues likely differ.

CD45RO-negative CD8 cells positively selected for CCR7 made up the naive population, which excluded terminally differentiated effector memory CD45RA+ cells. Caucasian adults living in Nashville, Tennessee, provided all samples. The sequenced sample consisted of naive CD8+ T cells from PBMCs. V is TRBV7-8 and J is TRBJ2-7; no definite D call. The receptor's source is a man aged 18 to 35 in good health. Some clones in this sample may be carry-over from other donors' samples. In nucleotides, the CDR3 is TGTGCCAGCAGCGGGCCGGAGAGTACCACCTACGAGCAGTACTTC. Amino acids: CASSGPESTTYEQYF.